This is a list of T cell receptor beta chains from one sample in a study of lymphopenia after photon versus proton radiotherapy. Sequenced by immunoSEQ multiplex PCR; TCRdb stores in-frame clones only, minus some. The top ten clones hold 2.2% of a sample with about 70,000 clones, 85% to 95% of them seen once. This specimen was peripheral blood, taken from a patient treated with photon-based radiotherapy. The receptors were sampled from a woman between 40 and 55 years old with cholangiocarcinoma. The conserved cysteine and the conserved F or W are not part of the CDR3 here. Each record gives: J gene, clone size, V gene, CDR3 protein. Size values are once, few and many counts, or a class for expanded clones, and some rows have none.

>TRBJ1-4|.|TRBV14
ASSQDTGFVDEKLF
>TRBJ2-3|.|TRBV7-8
ASSPRGGMTTDTQY
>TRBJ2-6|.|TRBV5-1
ASSPRQGASGANVLT
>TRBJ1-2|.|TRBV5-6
ASLLGGLANYGYT
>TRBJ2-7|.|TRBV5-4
ASSGVQGVGSYEQY
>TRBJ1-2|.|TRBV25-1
ASSESLGQGGGYT
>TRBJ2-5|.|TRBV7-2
ASSLARLAGQETQY
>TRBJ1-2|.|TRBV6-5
ASSYSTGGVSYGYT
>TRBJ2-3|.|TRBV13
ASSNIPGLAGGGRTQY
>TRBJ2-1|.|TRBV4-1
ASSQHPTVGEQF
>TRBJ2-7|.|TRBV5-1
ASSLDRTYEQY
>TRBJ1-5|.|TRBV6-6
ASRGENQPQH
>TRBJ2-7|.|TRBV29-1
SVIKLRGRVYEQY
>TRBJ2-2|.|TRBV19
ASMDPTGELF
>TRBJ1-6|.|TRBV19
ASSTQGNSPLH
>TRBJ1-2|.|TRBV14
ASSQGGRVYGYT
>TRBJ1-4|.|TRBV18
ASSPFRDSNEKLF
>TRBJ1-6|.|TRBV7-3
ASSLSGGQDSPLH
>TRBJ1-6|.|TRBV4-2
ASSQGGSSSPLH
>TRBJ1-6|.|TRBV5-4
ASTSGTGNDSPLH
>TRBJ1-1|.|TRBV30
AWSRDTSTEAF
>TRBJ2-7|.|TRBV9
ASSVVGEQY
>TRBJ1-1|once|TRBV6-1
ASSVAPVWNTEAF
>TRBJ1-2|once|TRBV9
ASSPGGLSTSNYGYT
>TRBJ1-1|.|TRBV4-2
ASSRTLNTEAF
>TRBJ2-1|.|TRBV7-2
ASSLPTFSGRMNEQF
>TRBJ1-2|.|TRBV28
ASTGSGGYT
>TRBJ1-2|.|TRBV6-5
ASTEGTGPAYGYT
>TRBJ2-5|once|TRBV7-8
ASSLWQGTSLETQY
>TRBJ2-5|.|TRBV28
ASSLFRDQETQY
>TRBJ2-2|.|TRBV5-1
ASSPDHQPGELF
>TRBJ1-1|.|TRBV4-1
ASSQEQDGGWDTEAF
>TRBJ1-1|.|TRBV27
ASRLWGQGQMNTEAF
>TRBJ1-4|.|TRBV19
ASSPLGDSANEKLF
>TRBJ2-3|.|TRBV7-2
ASSNDISSTDTQY
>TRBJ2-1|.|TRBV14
ASSQEQGNNEQF
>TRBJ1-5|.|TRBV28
ASSPGGSNQPQH
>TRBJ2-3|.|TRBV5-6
ASRLAVADTQY
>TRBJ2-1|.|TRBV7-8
ASSFNPGSYNEQF
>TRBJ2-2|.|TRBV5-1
ASSKGAGELF
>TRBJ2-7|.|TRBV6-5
ASSPDRTYEQY
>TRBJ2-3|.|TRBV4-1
ASSLGTNPDTQY
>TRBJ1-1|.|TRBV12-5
ASGKQPNTEAF
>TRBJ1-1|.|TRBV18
ASSLGENTEAF